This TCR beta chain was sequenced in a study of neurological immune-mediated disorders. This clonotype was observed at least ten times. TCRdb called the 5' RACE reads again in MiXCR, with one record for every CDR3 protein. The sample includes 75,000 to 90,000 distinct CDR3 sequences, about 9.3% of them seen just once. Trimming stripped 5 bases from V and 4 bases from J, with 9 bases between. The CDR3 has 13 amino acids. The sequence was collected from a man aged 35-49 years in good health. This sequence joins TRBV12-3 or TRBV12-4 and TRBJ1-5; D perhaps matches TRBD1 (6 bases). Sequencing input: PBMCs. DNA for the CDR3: TGTGCCAGCAGTCCACAGGGTAATCAGCCCCAGCATTTT. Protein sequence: CASSPQGNQPQHF.